The 10 T cell receptor beta chains below come from one sample, sequenced in a study of T cells in Graves' hyperthyroidism and ophthalmopathy. From RNA transcripts, TCR beta CDR3 regions were amplified. Researchers ran a first-round RT-PCR on the TCR CDR3 using the HTBI primer set. TCRdb analysed the multiplex PCR reads with MiXCR anew, one entry per CDR3 protein. Of about 640,000 distinct CDR3 sequences listed, about 20% are singletons. The material sequenced was blood. These receptors all come from a young man with Graves' ophthalmopathy.

The chain couples TRBV11-2 to TRBJ1-6; D is uncertain. Germline lookup yields CDR1 SGHAT and CDR2 FQNNGV. CDR3 length: 14 amino acids. V gave up 5 bases and J gave up 12 bases, with 17 bases separating them. The CDR3 DNA sequence: TGTGCCAGCAGCCAAGATTTTGGGCATCGACCCCTCCACTTT. Translated, it gives CASSQDFGHRPLHF.

This clonotype has only a few counts. CDR3 sequence (DNA): TGCAGCGTTACACAGAACTCTGGAAACACCATATATTTT. This translates into CSVTQNSGNTIYF. V and J are TRBV29-1 and TRBJ1-3, with D unresolved. The CDR3 runs to 13 residues. Germline V CDR1 and CDR2: SQVTM, ANQGSEA. V gave up 5 bases and J gave up 0 bases, with 8 bases separating them. Complete variable domain (other parts from reference TRBV29-1 and TRBJ1-3): SAVISQKPSRDICQRGTSLTIQCQVDSQVTMMFWYRQQPGQSLTLIATANQGSEATYESGFVIDKFPISRPNLTFSTLTVSNMSPEDSSIYLCSVTQNSGNTIYFGEGSWLTVV.

This clonotype was picked up many times. The chain is built from TRBV2 and TRBJ2-3, with D tentatively TRBD1 (5 bases). CDR1 is SNHLY, CDR2 FYNNEI, per germline. V lost 6 bases to trimming and J lost 1 base, with 11 bases between them. The CDR3 spans 14 residues. CDR3 sequence (DNA): TGTGCCAGCAGGACAGACCGGGGCACAGATACGCAGTATTTT. Residues: CASRTDRGTDTQYF.

This clonotype was found a few times. The chain links TRBV6-1 to TRBJ1-1; D might be TRBD1 (5 bases). V was pared by 7 bases and J by 5 bases, with 11 bases between. Germline V gene data show CDR1 as MNHNS and CDR2 as SASEGT. The CDR3 extends over 12 amino acids. The CDR3 nucleotides read TGTGCCAGCATTTGGGGCTGGACTGAAGCTTTCTTT. It is translated as CASIWGWTEAFF.

This clonotype was seen only a few times. The rearrangement joins TRBV2 to TRBJ2-7; TRBD1 matches at 8 bases. V was pared by 5 bases and J by 3 bases, with 21 bases of the junction left unmatched. There are 19 residues in the CDR3. Germline assignment: CDR1 SNHLY and CDR2 FYNNEI. The CDR3 nucleotides read TGTGCCAGCAGTTATAAGGACAGGGCGTCCACACAATTGGACTACGAGCAGTACTTC. Translated: CASSYKDRASTQLDYEQYF.

The rearrangement links TRBV7-2 to TRBJ2-1, with 10 bases that match TRBD2. Trimming cost V 2 bases and J 7 bases; bases outside gene matches: 8. The V gene's germline CDR1 is SGHTA and CDR2 FQGNSA. The CDR3 covers 16 residues. The CDR3 reads CASSLNPSGGGNEQFF. For the CDR3, the DNA is TGTGCCAGCAGCTTAAACCCTAGCGGGGGCGGAAATGAGCAGTTCTTC.

A few counts support this clonotype. The chain links TRBV20-1 to TRBJ2-7; D ambiguous. Germline V lookup: CDR1 DFQATT, CDR2 SNEGSKA (reference sequence). The germline V and J ends were trimmed by 1 base and 9 bases, with 10 bases remaining between them. The CDR3 consists of 11 residues. The CDR3 DNA reads TGCAGTGCTAGAGGGACGGCCTCGCAGTACTTC. Residues: CSARGTASQYF.

V is TRBV20-1 and J is TRBJ2-7; D uncertain. V was pared by 3 bases and J by 0 bases, with 18 bases between. This CDR3 spans 16 amino acids. Per germline, CDR1 DFQATT and CDR2 SNEGSKA (reference sequence). CDR3: CSARPLRRQSSYEQYF. DNA of the CDR3: TGCAGTGCTAGGCCCCTCCGACGGCAAAGCTCCTACGAGCAGTACTTC.

This clonotype showed up just a few times. The chain carries TRBV20-1 and TRBJ2-7; 12 bases map to TRBD2. The CDR3 length is 16 residues. Unmatched junction bases numbered 12, after V lost 4 bases and J lost 5 bases. Looked up from germline, CDR1 is DFQATT and CDR2 is SNEGSKA (reference sequence). The CDR3 nucleotides are TGCAGTGCTACCCCTCCTAGCGGGAGGGCGATCGACGAGCAGTACTTC. Amino acid sequence: CSATPPSGRAIDEQYF.

This clonotype was recorded at least ten times. V is TRBV27 and J is TRBJ1-5; D gene unclear. Germline V lookup: CDR1 MNHEY, CDR2 SMNVEV (reference sequence). The CDR3 has 13 residues. V lost 6 bases and J 4 bases, leaving 10 bases between the germline ends. CDR3 residues: CASSRGRNQPQHF. The CDR3 DNA is TGTGCCAGCAGCCGTGGCAGAAATCAGCCCCAGCATTTT.